The rows below give T cell receptor beta chains drawn from one sample of a study of cytomegalovirus exposure and HLA in healthy donors. Sequencing was performed with immunoSEQ multiplex PCR; in TCRdb, only in-frame clones are kept and a portion is missing. The repertoire has under 250,000 clones, less than 90% of them found once; the top ten carry roughly 5.7%. Input material: PBMCs. These receptors were taken from a woman between 18 and 30 years old in good health and CMV-seronegative. Both conserved end residues are part of each CDR3. The D gene is left open where the match is weak. Expanded clones get a size class; other rows say once, few or many, or leave the size out.

j_call: TRBJ2-5
d_call: TRBD1
v_call: TRBV4-1
cdr3_length: 14
clone_size: .
cdr3_aa: CASSQDRVGETQYF
cdr3_nt: TGCGCCAGCAGCCAGGACAGGGTTGGGGAGACCCAGTACTTC

j_call: TRBJ2-6
d_call: .
v_call: TRBV7-2
cdr3_length: 17
clone_size: .
cdr3_aa: CASSLSPGVSGANVLTF
cdr3_nt: TGTGCCAGCAGCCTCTCCCCGGGCGTATCTGGGGCCAACGTCCTGACTTTC

j_call: TRBJ2-3
d_call: .
v_call: TRBV28
cdr3_length: 15
clone_size: .
cdr3_aa: CASNGDGQSTDTQYF
cdr3_nt: TGTGCCAGCAATGGGGACGGCCAAAGCACAGATACGCAGTATTTT

j_call: TRBJ1-2
d_call: .
v_call: TRBV7-9
cdr3_length: 13
clone_size: .
cdr3_aa: CASSGGLSVGYTF
cdr3_nt: TGTGCCAGCAGCGGCGGGCTGAGCGTGGGCTACACCTTC

j_call: TRBJ2-1
d_call: .
v_call: TRBV5-1
cdr3_length: 12
clone_size: few
cdr3_aa: CASSLEVNEQFF
cdr3_nt: TGCGCCAGCAGCTTGGAGGTCAATGAGCAGTTCTTC

j_call: TRBJ2-2
d_call: .
v_call: TRBV27
cdr3_length: 14
clone_size: .
cdr3_aa: CASSFVPVSGELFF
cdr3_nt: TGTGCCAGCAGTTTCGTGCCCGTCTCCGGGGAGCTGTTTTTT

j_call: TRBJ2-2
d_call: TRBD2
v_call: TRBV7-3
cdr3_length: 17
clone_size: .
cdr3_aa: CASSHPGVAGGAGELFF
cdr3_nt: TGTGCCAGCAGCCACCCGGGGGTAGCGGGGGGCGCCGGGGAGCTGTTTTTT

j_call: TRBJ1-5
d_call: .
v_call: TRBV28
cdr3_length: 15
clone_size: .
cdr3_aa: CASSLPASGTQPQHF
cdr3_nt: TGTGCCAGCAGTTTACCGGCGTCCGGAACCCAGCCCCAGCATTTT

j_call: TRBJ2-2
d_call: TRBD2
v_call: TRBV6-4
cdr3_length: 18
clone_size: .
cdr3_aa: CASSDASGLAGHTGELFF
cdr3_nt: TGTGCCAGCAGTGACGCCTCGGGACTAGCGGGGCACACCGGGGAGCTGTTTTTT

j_call: TRBJ1-1
d_call: .
v_call: TRBV25-1
cdr3_length: 13
clone_size: .
cdr3_aa: CASSARTGREAFF
cdr3_nt: TGTGCCAGCAGTGCTCGGACGGGAAGGGAAGCTTTCTTT

j_call: TRBJ2-2
d_call: .
v_call: TRBV11-2
cdr3_length: 15
clone_size: .
cdr3_aa: CASSPGTLGSGELFF
cdr3_nt: TGTGCCAGCAGTCCGGGGACCTTGGGGTCCGGGGAGCTGTTTTTT

j_call: TRBJ1-2
d_call: TRBD1
v_call: TRBV5-6
cdr3_length: 15
clone_size: few
cdr3_aa: CASSLQGVRTMGYTF
cdr3_nt: TGTGCCAGCAGCTTGCAGGGGGTACGAACTATGGGCTACACCTTC